These 11 T cell receptor beta chains originate from one sample sequenced in a study of a mutant IDH1 vaccine in newly diagnosed glioma. The time point was: week 5, during vaccination. With topical imiquimod, each dose of the vaccine consisted of 300 ug of mutant IDH1 20-mer peptide. Here immunoSEQ multiplex PCR was the method, and the copy in TCRdb shows in-frame clones only, minus some. The table records 25,000 to 35,000 clones, about 90% of them present only once. Their target antigens are unknown. The sample here was PBMCs, taken from a glioma patient whose treatment included an IDH1 peptide vaccine. The receptors here all came from a man younger than 30 with glioma.

The CDR3 sequence is CATSSQTAARVTQYF. DNA of the CDR3: TGTGCCACCAGCAGTCAAACGGCAGCCCGGGTGACCCAGTACTTC. The V gene is TRBV15, the J gene TRBJ2-5; D remains ambiguous. Germline-derived CDR1 and CDR2 are LNHNV and YYDKDF (reference sequence). The CDR3 is made up of 15 amino acids. Trimming pared 3 bases from V and 7 bases from J, leaving 18 bases between.

The genes are TRBV28 and TRBJ1-1, with a possible D match to TRBD1 (5 bases). Trimming removed 5 bases from V and 8 bases from J, with 12 bases in between. From germline, CDR1 is MDHEN and CDR2 SYDVKM. The CDR3 is 12 amino acids. The CDR3, as DNA: TGTGCCAGCAGTCCCTCAGCAGGGGAAGCTTTCTTT. This sequence encodes CASSPSAGEAFF.

The chain employs TRBV10-3 and TRBJ1-3; D is unresolved. Germline CDR1 reads ENHRY; CDR2 reads SYGVKD. With 2 bases removed from V and 0 bases from J, the gap between germline ends came to 8 bases. This CDR3 is 15 amino acids long. This CDR3 reads CAISEGPSSGNTIYF. For the CDR3, the DNA is TGTGCCATCAGTGAGGGGCCCAGCTCTGGAAACACCATATATTTT.

The chain recombines TRBV7-2 with TRBJ2-7, with TRBD2 matching over 11 bases. The CDR3 covers 18 residues. V dropped 3 bases and J dropped 2; count of bases not matched to a gene: 12. Germline lookup yields CDR1 SGHTA and CDR2 FQGNSA. The CDR3 region is CASSLAVTSGSPAYEQYF. As DNA, the CDR3 is TGTGCCAGCAGCTTGGCCGTCACTAGCGGGAGCCCCGCCTACGAGCAGTACTTC.

This clone was observed a single time. This chain connects TRBV7-2 to TRBJ1-1; D unclear. This CDR3 region has 14 residues. The V end was cut by 2 bases, the J end by 1 base, with 8 bases between. Germline CDR1 and CDR2: SGHTA and FQGNSA. Written as DNA, the CDR3 is TGTGCCAGCAGCTTAAGGTATTGGAACACTGAAGCTTTCTTT. As protein: CASSLRYWNTEAFF.

This rearrangement joins TRBV15 to TRBJ2-5; D might be TRBD1 (6 bases). This CDR3 spans 16 amino acids. Looked up from germline, CDR1 is LNHNV and CDR2 is YYDKDF (reference sequence). The V end lost 1 base, the J end lost 9 bases, and 21 bases lay between the germline ends. The CDR3 nucleotides are TGTGCCACCAGCAGAGCACGGCCCTCGGAAGAGGGGGCCCAGTACTTC. Amino acids: CATSRARPSEEGAQYF.

This clone came up a few times. CDR3 sequence: CSVETAPYGYTF. The DNA of the CDR3 is TGCAGCGTTGAAACGGCACCCTATGGCTACACCTTC. V gene TRBV29-1 combines with J gene TRBJ1-2; D not resolved. The CDR3 sequence is 12 residues long. The germline V gene encodes CDR1 SQVTM and CDR2 ANQGSEA. Trimming cost V 2 bases and J 4 bases, with 8 bases left between them.

This clone turned up a few times. This sequence joins TRBV7-2 and TRBJ1-1, with TRBD1 matching over 9 bases. After removal of 4 bases from V and 5 bases from J, the junction contained 5 bases not matched to a gene. CDR3 length: 14 amino acids. Germline lookup yields CDR1 SGHTA and CDR2 FQGNSA. DNA for the CDR3: TGTGCCAGCAGCTCACAGGGGGCGATGACTGAAGCTTTCTTT. Translating it yields CASSSQGAMTEAFF.

The V call is TRBV30, the J call TRBJ1-4; maybe TRBD1 (5 bases). Germline CDR1 is GTSNPN and CDR2 is SVGIG (reference sequence). The V end lost 0 bases, the J end lost 7 bases, and 12 bases lay between the germline ends. The CDR3 sequence is 14 residues long. The chain's CDR3 is CAWSVGATREKLFF. CDR3 in DNA: TGTGCCTGGAGTGTAGGGGCGACCCGTGAAAAACTGTTTTTT. Drawing the rest from reference TRBV30 and TRBJ1-4, the complete variable domain is SQTIHQWPATLVQPVGSPLSLECTVEGTSNPNLYWYRQAAGRGLQLLFYSVGIGQISSEVPQNLSASRPQDRQFILSSKKLLLSDSGFYLCAWSVGATREKLFFGSGTQLSVL.

The V and J genes are TRBV7-3 and TRBJ2-7; D is unclear. Germline loops: CDR1 SGHTA, CDR2 FQGTGA. V shed 2 bases and J shed 0 bases, with 5 bases lying between them. There are 13 residues in the CDR3. CDR3 amino acids: CASSLGDSYEQYF. The CDR3 nucleotides are TGTGCCAGCAGCTTAGGCGACTCCTACGAGCAGTACTTC.

This sequence joins TRBV5-6 and TRBJ1-4; 8 nucleotides match TRBD1. CDR1 is SGHDT, CDR2 YYEEEE, per germline. The CDR3 has 16 residues. V trimming: 3 bases; J trimming: 3 bases; junction bases outside the gene matches: 7. In DNA form, the CDR3 reads TGTGCCAGCAGCTCCTTCGGGACAGGAGCTAATGAAAAACTGTTTTTT. Translated, it gives CASSSFGTGANEKLFF.